Listed below are T cell receptor beta chains from one sample, sequenced in a study of blood T cell repertoires in COVID-19. The method was immunoSEQ multiplex PCR; TCRdb's version includes in-frame clones alone and lacks a portion of them. The profile shows roughly 60,000 clones, 60% to 85% of them singletons. Material: peripheral blood. These receptors were taken from a human donor in a cohort sampled during active COVID-19. The conserved cysteine and the conserved F or W are not part of the CDR3 here.

>TRBV4-2
ASSQVAGDSYGYT
>TRBV24-1
ATSEQLPGQGGNEQF
>TRBV5-1
ASTLTGGMNTEAF
>TRBV2
ATSDRAGKLF
>TRBV9
ASSVDPSSYNEQF
>TRBV28
AGGGPGGYT
>TRBV7-9
ASSSRDTGANVLT
>TRBV9
ASSVGGQGGTGELF
>TRBV5-8
ASSLDRVSGNTIY
>TRBV20-1
SASPRAGGPGDTQY
>TRBV18
ASSQGRSEAF
>TRBV6-5
ASKRLANTGELF
>TRBV28
ASMTPGFRGYGYT
>TRBV24-1
ATSDLGLAGSGNEQF
>TRBV3-1/TRBV3-2
ASTRTRYNTGELF
>TRBV2
ASRADRSSYEQY
>TRBV18
ASSPRGDTQY
>TRBV6-5
ASSYSAGGEKLF
>TRBV3-1/TRBV3-2
ASSQRDSRSPLH
>TRBV3-1/TRBV3-2
ASSEGQGNYGYT
>TRBV29-1
SVRRQGTYEQY
>TRBV3-1/TRBV3-2
ASSLPGFTDTQY
>TRBV11-2
ASSIDRVSGNTIY
>TRBV27
ASMVRGGMHGYT
>TRBV28
ASSLSPKMSGEVFLSSYNEQF
>TRBV30
AWSVWGQGVGNSPLH
>TRBV5-6
ASSYQEREGYT
>TRBV15
ATSPRAGKLF